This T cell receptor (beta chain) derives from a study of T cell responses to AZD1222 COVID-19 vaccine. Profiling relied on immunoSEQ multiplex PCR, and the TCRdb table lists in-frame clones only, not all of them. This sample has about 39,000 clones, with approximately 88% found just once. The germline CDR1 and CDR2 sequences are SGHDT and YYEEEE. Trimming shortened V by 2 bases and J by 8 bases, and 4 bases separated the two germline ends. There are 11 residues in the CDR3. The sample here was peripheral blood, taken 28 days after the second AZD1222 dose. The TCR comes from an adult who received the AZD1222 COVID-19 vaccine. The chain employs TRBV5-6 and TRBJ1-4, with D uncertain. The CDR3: CASSFGEKLFF. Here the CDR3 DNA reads TGTGCCAGCAGCTTCGGAGAAAAACTGTTTTTT.